This TCR beta chain was captured by sequencing in a study of T cells in Graves' hyperthyroidism and ophthalmopathy. Study-wide points: In simple terms, a model built on 13 V-J features told ophthalmopathy apart from stable hyperthyroidism. Most thyroid clonotypes expanded above 0.001 appeared in blood too.

Any patient presenting with uncontrolled infection, other autoimmune disease, pregnancy or lactation was left out. This clonotype was counted many times. Antigen unknown. The CDR3 is 15 amino acids. The V end lost 3 bases, the J end lost 0 bases, and 14 bases lay between the germline ends. Germline-derived CDR1 and CDR2 are DFQATT and SNEGSKA (reference sequence). Amplification of TCR beta CDR3 regions was performed using RNA transcripts as template. First-round RT-PCR of the TCR CDR3 relied on the HTBI primer set. Via MiXCR, TCRdb re-called the multiplex PCR reads, giving one row per CDR3 protein. The sample consists of 400,000 to 550,000 distinct CDR3 sequences, about 15% of them appearing once.

The J gene is TRBJ1-1, the V gene TRBV20-1; weak D call: TRBD1 (5 bases). The source material was blood. The receptor was isolated from a woman under 30 with Graves' hyperthyroidism. CDR3 nucleotides: TGCAGTGCTAGGCAGGGCCACTCCATGAACACTGAAGCTTTCTTT. Encoded protein: CSARQGHSMNTEAFF.